These T cell receptor beta chains were read from a single sample in a study of OX40 agonist ivuxolimab in advanced cancers. The method was immunoSEQ multiplex PCR; TCRdb's version includes in-frame clones alone and lacks a portion of them. The table shows about 76,000 clones, with 85% occurring only once. The sample in question was CD4+ or CD8+ T cells sorted from blood, obtained in a trial of the OX40 agonist ivuxolimab. Receptors originate from an adult with an advanced solid tumor such as melanoma, head and neck, liver or kidney cancer. Each CDR3 is given with its conserved first and last residue. The D gene is left open where the match is weak. Clone size is not always given. Where it is, it says once, few, many or a class for expanded clones.

TRBV6-5	-	-	TRBJ1-2	CASSHKFQGRGYTF	TGTGCCAGCAGTCATAAATTTCAGGGTCGGGGCTACACCTTC
TRBV18	-	-	TRBJ2-7	CASSPLAGEPYEQYF	TGTGCCAGCTCACCACTTGCGGGTGAACCCTACGAGCAGTACTTC
TRBV10-3	-	-	TRBJ2-6	CAISPSGGPRSGANVLTF	TGTGCCATCAGTCCGTCGGGGGGCCCACGGTCTGGGGCCAACGTCCTGACTTTC
TRBV30	TRBD1	-	TRBJ1-5	CAWSGQGWNQPQHF	TGTGCCTGGAGTGGACAGGGGTGGAATCAGCCCCAGCATTTT
TRBV7-9	TRBD1	-	TRBJ1-6	CASSGQGANSPLHF	TGTGCCAGCAGCGGACAGGGGGCGAATTCACCCCTCCACTTT
TRBV6-5	-	-	TRBJ2-7	CASSSINRVRSYEQYF	TGTGCCAGCAGTTCCATAAACCGGGTTCGATCCTACGAGCAGTACTTC
TRBV7-8	TRBD2	-	TRBJ2-5	CASRGGETQYF	TGTGCCAGCAGGGGGGGGGAGACCCAGTACTTC
TRBV10-3	-	-	TRBJ1-2	CAARRQAQAFGYTF	TGTGCCGCACGGAGGCAGGCCCAAGCATTTGGCTACACCTTC
TRBV15	TRBD1	-	TRBJ1-5	CATSRDVWQGGNQPQHF	TGTGCCACCAGCAGAGACGTCTGGCAGGGGGGAAATCAGCCCCAGCATTTT
TRBV6-5	TRBD1	-	TRBJ2-3	CASSRGQGATDTQYF	TGTGCCAGCAGTAGAGGACAGGGGGCAACAGATACGCAGTATTTT
TRBV19	-	-	TRBJ2-4	CASTVWEVREAKNIQYF	TGTGCCAGTACCGTCTGGGAGGTTCGTGAGGCCAAAAACATTCAGTACTTC
TRBV27	-	-	TRBJ1-2	CASSYAGGNYGYTF	TGTGCCAGCAGTTACGCTGGAGGTAACTATGGCTACACCTTC
TRBV10-1	TRBD1	-	TRBJ1-5	CASSGTADQPQHF	TGCGCCAGCAGCGGGACAGCTGATCAGCCCCAGCATTTT
TRBV7-2	-	-	TRBJ2-5	CASSPTLETQYF	TGTGCCAGCAGCCCCACGTTGGAGACCCAGTACTTC
TRBV18	TRBD2	-	TRBJ2-5	CASSRRAGEQETQYF	TGTGCCAGCTCACGACGAGCGGGAGAACAAGAGACCCAGTACTTC
TRBV10-3	-	-	TRBJ1-1	CAISGGREWDTEAFF	TGTGCCATCAGTGGGGGGCGTGAGTGGGACACTGAAGCTTTCTTT
TRBV6-5	TRBD2	-	TRBJ2-3	CAPAGGGRTDTQYF	TGTGCCCCCGCCGGGGGGGGGCGCACAGATACGCAGTATTTT
TRBV7-2	-	once	TRBJ2-7	CASSLSGSYEQYF	TGTGCCAGCAGCTTGAGCGGTTCCTACGAGCAGTACTTC
TRBV5-1	-	-	TRBJ2-7	CASSPQVSSYEQYF	TGCGCCAGCAGCCCACAGGTTTCTTCCTACGAGCAGTACTTC
TRBV7-3	-	-	TRBJ2-1	CASSLRERQNPHEQFF	TGTGCCAGCAGCCTAAGGGAAAGACAGAACCCCCATGAGCAGTTCTTC
TRBV30	TRBD1	-	TRBJ2-3	CATDRDTDTQYF	TGTGCCACTGACAGGGACACAGATACGCAGTATTTT
TRBV6-5	-	few	TRBJ1-5	CASKAEMGPQHF	TGTGCCAGCAAGGCAGAGATGGGCCCCCAGCATTTT
TRBV7-2	-	-	TRBJ2-7	CASSLDVGPYEQYF	TGTGCCAGCAGCTTAGACGTAGGACCCTACGAGCAGTACTTC
TRBV5-1	-	-	TRBJ2-4	CASSTGALEEVPKNIQYF	TGCGCCAGCAGCACTGGGGCATTGGAGGAGGTCCCCAAAAACATTCAGTACTTC
TRBV2	-	-	TRBJ2-2	CASSVGRNTGELFF	TGTGCCAGCAGTGTAGGCCGAAACACCGGGGAGCTGTTTTTT
TRBV12-5	TRBD2	-	TRBJ2-1	CASGRTSGASSYNEQFF	TGTGCTAGTGGGCGGACTAGCGGGGCTAGCTCCTACAATGAGCAGTTCTTC
TRBV5-1	-	once	TRBJ2-5	CASSRDSEETQYF	TGCGCCAGCAGTAGGGACTCAGAGGAGACCCAGTACTTC
TRBV27	-	-	TRBJ2-1	CASSLRDPLDPQFF	TGTGCCAGCAGTTTAAGGGACCCGTTAGACCCCCAGTTCTTC
TRBV5-1	TRBD2	-	TRBJ2-3	CASSLGGLNTDTQYF	TGCGCCAGCAGCCTGGGGGGACTAAACACAGATACGCAGTATTTT
TRBV10-3	-	-	TRBJ1-1	CAITRGIGTEAFF	TGTGCCATTACGAGGGGGATTGGCACTGAAGCTTTCTTT
TRBV19	TRBD1	-	TRBJ2-3	CASQTGGTDTQYF	TGTGCCAGCCAGACAGGGGGGACAGATACGCAGTATTTT
TRBV5-4	-	-	TRBJ1-1	CASSLALREADAFF	TGTGCCAGCAGCTTGGCCCTACGAGAGGCGGACGCTTTCTTT
TRBV6-5	-	-	TRBJ1-6	CASTPGGYSPLHF	TGTGCCAGCACCCCGGGGGGTTATTCACCCCTCCACTTT
TRBV7-3	-	-	TRBJ1-2	CASSLTGGSVYGYTF	TGTGCCAGCAGCTTAACGGGTGGCAGTGTATATGGCTACACCTTC
TRBV11-2	TRBD1	-	TRBJ1-2	CASSLTGDGYTF	TGTGCCAGCAGCTTGACAGGGGATGGCTACACCTTC
TRBV27	TRBD2	-	TRBJ2-1	CASSLGRGGRNEQFF	TGTGCCAGCAGTTTGGGACGGGGGGGCCGCAATGAGCAGTTCTTC
TRBV6-1	-	-	TRBJ1-2	CASSARVAGYTF	TGTGCCAGCAGTGCCCGGGTAGCAGGCTACACCTTC
TRBV5-4	TRBD2	-	TRBJ2-1	CASSLPSGGRDEQFF	TGTGCCAGCAGCTTGCCTAGCGGGGGGAGGGATGAGCAGTTCTTC
TRBV6-5	-	-	TRBJ2-7	CASSRPGGEQYF	TGTGCCAGCAGCCGACCGGGCGGCGAGCAGTACTTC
TRBV12-5	TRBD1	-	TRBJ2-5	CASGRGTGETQYF	TGTGCTAGTGGCCGCGGGACAGGGGAGACCCAGTACTTC
TRBV27	-	-	TRBJ2-6	CASSFFGSGANVLTF	TGTGCCAGCAGTTTTTTCGGCTCTGGGGCCAACGTCCTGACTTTC
TRBV6-5	-	once	TRBJ1-5	CASSSADTEGNQPQHF	TGTGCCAGCAGTTCCGCGGACACGGAAGGAAATCAGCCCCAGCATTTT
TRBV6-5	-	-	TRBJ2-5	CASSYRGAGTQYF	TGTGCCAGCAGTTACCGGGGGGCGGGGACCCAGTACTTC
TRBV27	-	-	TRBJ2-1	CASSLRAGEQFF	TGTGCCAGCAGTTTAAGGGCGGGTGAGCAGTTCTTC
TRBV9	-	-	TRBJ1-1	CASTREGNTEAFF	TGTGCCAGCACCAGAGAAGGAAACACTGAAGCTTTCTTT
TRBV7-4	-	-	TRBJ2-7	CASSLAGGQGYEQYF	TGTGCCAGCAGCTTAGCGGGGGGCCAGGGTTACGAGCAGTACTTC
TRBV2	-	-	TRBJ2-5	CASKGDPWEETQYF	TGTGCCAGCAAAGGTGACCCCTGGGAAGAGACCCAGTACTTC
TRBV5-1	-	-	TRBJ1-1	CASRAGEGTEAFF	TGCGCCAGCCGGGCCGGGGAAGGCACTGAAGCTTTCTTT
TRBV5-6	-	-	TRBJ1-6	CASSLVGNNSPLHF	TGTGCCAGCAGCTTGGTCGGGAATAATTCACCCCTCCACTTT
TRBV6-5	-	-	TRBJ1-3	CASSPTQGRGNTIYF	TGTGCCAGCAGCCCAACCCAGGGAAGAGGAAACACCATATATTTT
TRBV30	-	-	TRBJ1-5	CAWSVTGNQPQHF	TGTGCCTGGAGTGTTACAGGGAATCAGCCCCAGCATTTT
TRBV5-1	-	-	TRBJ2-2	CASSGGGTGELFF	TGCGCCAGCAGCGGAGGGGGGACCGGGGAGCTGTTTTTT